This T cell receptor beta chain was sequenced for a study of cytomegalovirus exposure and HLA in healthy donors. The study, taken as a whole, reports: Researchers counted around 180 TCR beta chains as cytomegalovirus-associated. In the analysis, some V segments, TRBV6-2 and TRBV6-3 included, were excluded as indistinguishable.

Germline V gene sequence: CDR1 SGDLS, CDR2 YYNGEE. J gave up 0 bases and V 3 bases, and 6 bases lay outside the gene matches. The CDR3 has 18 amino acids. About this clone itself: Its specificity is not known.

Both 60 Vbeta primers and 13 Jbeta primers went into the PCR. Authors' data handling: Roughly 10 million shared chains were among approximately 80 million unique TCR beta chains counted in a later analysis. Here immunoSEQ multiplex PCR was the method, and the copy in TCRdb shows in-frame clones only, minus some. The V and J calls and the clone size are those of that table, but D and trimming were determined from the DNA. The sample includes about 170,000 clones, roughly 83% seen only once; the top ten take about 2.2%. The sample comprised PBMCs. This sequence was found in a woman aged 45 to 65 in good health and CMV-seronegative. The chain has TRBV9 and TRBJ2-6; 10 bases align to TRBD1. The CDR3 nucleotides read TGTGCCAGCAGCGACCGGGACAGGGGAGACTCTGGGGCCAACGTCCTGACTTTC. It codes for CASSDRDRGDSGANVLTF.